These 15 T cell receptor beta chains came from one sample sequenced in a study of shared clonotypes between healthy human individuals. Naive CD8 cells, CD45RO-negative and positively selected for CCR7, excluded terminally differentiated effector memory CD45RA+ cells. The assay was immunoSEQ multiplex PCR, and TCRdb's table has in-frame clones only and misses some. The sample yields over 750,000 clones, about 96% seen once. Material: naive CD8+ T cells sorted from blood. These TCRs come from a man aged 25-45 years in good health.

The genes are TRBV7-8 and TRBJ2-1, with TRBD2 matching 12 bases. Looked up from germline, CDR1 is SGHVS and CDR2 is FQNEAQ. The junction had 9 bases not matched to a gene; V was cut back by 4 bases and J by 2 bases. CDR3 length: 18 residues. The CDR3 reads CASSSKSLAGGTYNEQFF. For the CDR3, the DNA is TGTGCCAGCAGCTCCAAATCACTAGCGGGAGGCACCTACAATGAGCAGTTCTTC.

This chain connects TRBV6-1 to TRBJ2-3, with 8 bases identical to TRBD1. V shed 2 bases and J 2 bases; nucleotides not matched to a gene: 3. Germline V CDR1 and CDR2: MNHNS, SASEGT. The CDR3 is 15 amino acids. The DNA for the CDR3 is TGTGCCAGCAGTGAACAGGACAGGGTCACAGATACGCAGTATTTT. This gives the protein CASSEQDRVTDTQYF.

The genes are TRBV6-6 and TRBJ2-7; D is possibly TRBD1 (6 bases). This CDR3 has 15 amino acids. Germline CDR1 is MNHNY and CDR2 is SVGAGI (reference sequence). The germline V and J ends were trimmed by 0 bases and 1 base, with 10 bases remaining between them. The DNA for the CDR3 is TGTGCCAGCAGTTACTCGCGGACAGAGTCCTACGAGCAGTACTTC. Amino acids: CASSYSRTESYEQYF.

The chain uses TRBV6-1 and TRBJ2-7, with 8 bases fitting TRBD2. The V and J ends lost 2 bases and 2 bases, in that order; junction bases with no gene match: 5. This CDR3 is built from 15 residues. The germline gives CDR1 MNHNS, CDR2 SASEGT. CDR3 DNA: TGTGCCAGCAGTGAACCAGCGGGAGTCGCCTACGAGCAGTACTTC. This gives the protein CASSEPAGVAYEQYF.

The chain has TRBV27 and TRBJ1-2, with D perhaps TRBD1 (5 bases). Germline V CDR1 and CDR2: MNHEY, SMNVEV (reference sequence). The CDR3 spans 13 residues. The ends were cut back, 2 bases at V and 7 bases at J, with 11 bases in the middle. The CDR3 sequence is CASSLGGSFGYTF. CDR3 DNA sequence: TGTGCCAGCAGTTTAGGGGGTTCCTTTGGCTACACCTTC.

This chain links TRBV6-9 with TRBJ1-5, with a possible D match to TRBD1 (5 bases). The CDR3 extends over 16 amino acids. V was trimmed by 7 bases and J by 1 base, leaving 17 bases between them. Germline CDR1 MNHGY, CDR2 SVAAGI. The CDR3 DNA reads as TGTGCCAGCATCTCGTTTTCCCGGGACAGCAATCAGCCCCAGCATTTT. It codes for CASISFSRDSNQPQHF.

With regard to this clone: The same CDR3 can be traced to other DNA sequences in this sample. This chain joins TRBV28 and TRBJ1-4; no reliable D call. Trimming pared 8 bases from V and 5 bases from J, leaving 9 bases between. Germline loops: CDR1 MDHEN, CDR2 SYDVKM. This CDR3 comprises 12 residues. The CDR3 DNA reads TGTGCCAGCTCCGGGGAGAATGAAAAACTGTTTTTT. It codes for CASSGENEKLFF.

The rearrangement uses TRBV28 and TRBJ2-7, with 10 bases fitting TRBD1. The CDR3 covers 14 residues. J was trimmed by 6 bases and V by 5 bases; bases with no gene match: 7. CDR1 is MDHEN and CDR2 is SYDVKM in the germline V gene. CDR3 region: CASSLAGTGVEQYF. CDR3 nucleotide sequence: TGTGCCAGCAGTCTCGCCGGGACAGGGGTCGAGCAGTACTTC.

Only one count was recorded for this clone. The rearrangement joins TRBV15 to TRBJ2-7, with 9 bases lining up with TRBD1. V gave up 5 bases and J gave up 5 bases; unmatched junction bases: 4. CDR1 LNHNV and CDR2 YYDKDF come from the germline V gene (reference sequence). CDR3 length equals 13 residues. The CDR3 sequence: CATSGDRVHEQYF. Written as DNA, the CDR3 is TGTGCCACCAGCGGGGACAGGGTACACGAGCAGTACTTC.

Concerning this clone: This sample includes further DNA sequences coding for the same CDR3. The genes are TRBV9 and TRBJ2-1, with 7 nucleotides matching TRBD1. This CDR3 is 14 amino acids long. The junction had 4 bases not matched to a gene; V was cut back by 0 bases and J by 7 bases. The germline gives CDR1 SGDLS, CDR2 YYNGEE. The CDR3 is CASSVGQGVNEQFF. The CDR3 nucleotides are TGTGCCAGCAGCGTAGGGCAGGGGGTAAATGAGCAGTTCTTC. Full variable domain (missing parts from reference TRBV9 and TRBJ2-1): DSGVTQTPKHLITATGQRVTLRCSPRSGDLSVYWYQQSLDQGLQFLIQYYNGEERAKGNILERFSAQQFPDLHSELNLSSLELGDSALYFCASSVGQGVNEQFFGPGTRLTVL.

This clone was detected only once. The rearrangement joins TRBV27 to TRBJ2-2; no clear D gene. CDR3 size: 16 residues. Trimming took off 4 bases at V and 4 bases at J, with 16 bases between the two ends. Germline values: CDR1 MNHEY, CDR2 SMNVEV (reference sequence). CDR3 residues: CASSSMETLLTGELFF. CDR3 in DNA: TGTGCCAGCAGTTCAATGGAGACCTTGCTCACCGGGGAGCTGTTTTTT.

This clone was counted a single time. The V and J genes are TRBV29-1 and TRBJ2-7, with 7 bases lining up with TRBD2. With V trimmed by 6 bases and J by 0 bases, 8 bases remained unmatched. CDR3 size: 14 residues. The germline V gene has CDR1 SQVTM and CDR2 ANQGSEA. CDR3 coding DNA: TGCAGCGTCGAAACCCGCGGGAGCTCCTACGAGCAGTACTTC. The encoded protein is CSVETRGSSYEQYF.

The V gene is TRBV5-6, the J gene TRBJ2-7; 9 bases fit TRBD2. Germline CDR1 is SGHDT and CDR2 is YYEEEE. The trim removed 2 bases at V and 6 bases at J, leaving 18 bases unmatched. The CDR3 runs 18 residues. In nucleotides, the CDR3 is TGTGCCAGCAGCTTAGGTTTGCTAGCGGGACGGCCCCATATCGAGCAGTACTTC. This encodes CASSLGLLAGRPHIEQYF. Supplemented by reference TRBV5-6 and TRBJ2-7, the full variable domain reads DAGVTQSPTHLIKTRGQQVTLRCSPKSGHDTVSWYQQALGQGPQFIFQYYEEEERQRGNFPDRFSGHQFPNYSSELNVNALLLGDSALYLCASSLGLLAGRPHIEQYFGPGTRLTVT.

The genes are TRBV27 and TRBJ2-2; 8 bases are a match to TRBD1. CDR1 is MNHEY, CDR2 SMNVEV, per germline (reference sequence). The trim removed 6 bases at V and 5 bases at J, leaving 14 bases unmatched. This CDR3 comprises 17 residues. The DNA of the CDR3 is TGTGCCAGCAGCCCCCTTAGGACAGGGTCGGGTACCGGGGAGCTGTTTTTT. As protein: CASSPLRTGSGTGELFF.

The CDR3 DNA is TGTGCCAGCAGCCCTAGTACAGGGGGCAAGAACACTGAAGCTTTCTTT. Its translation is CASSPSTGGKNTEAFF. The rearrangement joins TRBV7-9 to TRBJ1-1, with 9 bases identical to TRBD1. Germline V CDR1 and CDR2: SEHNR, FQNEAQ (reference sequence). J lost 1 base, V lost 5 bases, and 8 bases had no gene match. The CDR3 is 16 amino acids. The complete variable domain, with remaining parts taken from reference TRBV7-9 and TRBJ1-1, reads DTGVSQNPRHKITKRGQNVTFRCDPISEHNRLYWYRQTLGQGPEFLTYFQNEAQLEKSRLLSDRFSAERPKGSFSTLEIQRTEQGDSAMYLCASSPSTGGKNTEAFFGQGTRLTVV.